This T cell receptor beta chain appears in the sequencing data of a study of naive CD8 T cells in extremely preterm neonates. Overall study results and limits: Compared with older groups, preterm CDR3s were shorter, with fewer N additions and less trimming.

Samples were taken at extremely preterm deliveries at roughly 22-28 weeks of gestation. About 20,000 to 100,000 naive CD8+ T cells were sorted per sample. TCRdb's copy holds only in-frame clones and misses some; the assay was immunoSEQ multiplex PCR. The sample gives 25,000 or so clones, 88% of which show up once; roughly 0.9% is in the top ten. On this clone: Its antigen is currently unknown. Given a much more abundant clone one base away, this may be a read error.

V gave up 5 bases and J gave up 4 bases, with 8 bases separating them. The CDR3 extends over 12 amino acids. Germline V gene data show CDR1 as SGHAT and CDR2 as FQNNGV. The V and J genes are TRBV11-2 and TRBJ1-1, with a tentative D call TRBD1 (6 bases). Source material: naive CD8+ T cells from cord blood. The origin of this receptor is a boy who was born preterm. CDR3 loop: CASSGGGTEAFF. The CDR3, as DNA: TGTGCCAGCAGCGGAGGGGGCACTGAAGCTTTCTTT.